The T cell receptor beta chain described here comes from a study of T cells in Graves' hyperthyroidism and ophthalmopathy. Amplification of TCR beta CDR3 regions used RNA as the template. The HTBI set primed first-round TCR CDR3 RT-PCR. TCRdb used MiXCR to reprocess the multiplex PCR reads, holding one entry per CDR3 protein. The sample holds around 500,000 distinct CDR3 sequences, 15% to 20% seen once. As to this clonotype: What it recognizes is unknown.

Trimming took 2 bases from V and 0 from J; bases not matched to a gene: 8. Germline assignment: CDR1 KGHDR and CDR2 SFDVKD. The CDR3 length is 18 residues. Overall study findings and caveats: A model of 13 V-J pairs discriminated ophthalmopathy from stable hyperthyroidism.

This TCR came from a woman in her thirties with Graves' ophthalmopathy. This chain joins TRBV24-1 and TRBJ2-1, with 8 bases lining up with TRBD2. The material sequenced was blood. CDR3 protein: CATSDSTPGLVSYNEQFF. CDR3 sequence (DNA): TGTGCCACCAGTGATTCGACCCCGGGACTAGTCTCCTACAATGAGCAGTTCTTC.